The clone carrying this T cell receptor (beta chain) has ten or more counts. This record belongs to a study of T cells in Graves' hyperthyroidism and ophthalmopathy. The CDR3 loop spans 13 amino acids. The V gene lost 7 bases and the J gene lost 5 bases, with 14 bases spanning the gap. The germline V gene encodes CDR1 SNHLY and CDR2 FYNNEI. TCR beta CDR3 regions were amplified from RNA. Using the HTBI primer set, a first-round RT-PCR was run on the TCR CDR3. A single record per CDR3 protein comes from TCRdb applying MiXCR to the multiplex PCR reads. Among about 580,000 distinct CDR3 sequences listed, 40% to 55% were seen once.

This clonotype was obtained from a young woman with Graves' hyperthyroidism. The rearrangement links TRBV2 to TRBJ1-1; no definite D call. The material sequenced was peripheral blood or thyroid tissue (not recorded which). The CDR3 loop is CASTRTEATEAFF. CDR3 DNA: TGTGCCAGCACTCGGACGGAGGCAACTGAAGCTTTCTTT.